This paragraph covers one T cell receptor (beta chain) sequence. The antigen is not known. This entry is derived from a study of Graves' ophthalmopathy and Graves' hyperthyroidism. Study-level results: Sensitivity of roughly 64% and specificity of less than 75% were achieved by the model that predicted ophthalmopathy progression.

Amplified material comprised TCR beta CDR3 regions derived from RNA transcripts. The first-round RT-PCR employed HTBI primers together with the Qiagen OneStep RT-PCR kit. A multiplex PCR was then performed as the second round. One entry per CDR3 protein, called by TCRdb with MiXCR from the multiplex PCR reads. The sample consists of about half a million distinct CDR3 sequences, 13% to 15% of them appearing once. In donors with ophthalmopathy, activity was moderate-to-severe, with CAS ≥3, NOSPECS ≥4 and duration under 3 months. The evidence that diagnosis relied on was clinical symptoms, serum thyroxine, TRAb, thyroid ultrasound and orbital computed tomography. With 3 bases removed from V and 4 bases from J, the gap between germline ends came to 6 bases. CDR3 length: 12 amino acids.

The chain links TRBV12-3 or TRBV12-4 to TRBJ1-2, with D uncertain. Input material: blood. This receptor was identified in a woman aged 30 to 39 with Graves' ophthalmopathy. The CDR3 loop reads CASSFELYGYTF. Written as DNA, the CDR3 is TGTGCCAGCAGTTTCGAACTCTATGGCTACACCTTC.